The 9 T cell receptor beta chains reported below all come from one sample, sequenced in a study of beta chain features in type 1 diabetes (dated 2018 in TCRdb). To prepare the library, the immunoSEQ multiplex PCR assay was applied. All of the isolated RNA was reverse transcribed with the High Capacity cDNA Reverse Transcription Kit, so expressed TCRB transcripts were sequenced. TCRdb took over this immuneACCESS table, retaining in-frame rearrangements with V and J assigned. Such tables are incomplete; in checked studies, under half of the missing clones stem from an unresolved V gene, and the remainder is unexplained. This sample lists around 300,000 clones; about 8.5% were detected once. The leading ten clones occupy roughly 1% of the sample. Sequenced input: central memory CD4+ T cells from blood. Receptors were obtained from a woman between 18 and 29 years old in good health.

This clone has ten or more counts. This chain links TRBV5-5 with TRBJ2-1, with D hard to call. There are 13 residues in the CDR3. V was pared by 0 bases and J by 10 bases, with 11 bases between. Germline CDR1 SGHKS, CDR2 YYEKEE (reference sequence). The CDR3 nucleotides are TGTGCCAGCAGCTTGGTCGGCCTCGGGGAGCAGTTCTTC. It specifies CASSLVGLGEQFF.

This clone appeared a few times. The rearrangement uses TRBV11-2 and TRBJ2-6; D unclear. V was shortened by 1 base and J by 0 bases, with 4 bases between the two germline ends. The CDR3 is made up of 15 amino acids. The V gene's germline CDR1 is SGHAT and CDR2 FQNNGV. The DNA for the CDR3 is TGTGCCAGCAGCTTAGGAAGCTCTGGGGCCAACGTCCTGACTTTC. Amino acids: CASSLGSSGANVLTF.

This clone was counted between two and nine times. The chain combines TRBV7-8 with TRBJ1-6; possible D gene TRBD1, 5 bases. Trimming left V 5 bases short and J 9 bases short, with 17 bases between. CDR1 and CDR2 (germline): SGHVS, FQNEAQ. CDR3 length equals 15 residues. The CDR3, as DNA: TGTGCCAGCAGCGCCCAGGGAGTCGGGTTTTCACCCCTCCACTTT. This sequence encodes CASSAQGVGFSPLHF.

This clone was observed a few times. CDR3 bases: TGTGCCAGCACCCGGACGGGGGTTGGGGAGGGTACGCAGTATTTT. This translates into CASTRTGVGEGTQYF. The V and J genes are TRBV5-6 and TRBJ2-3; 7 positions agree with TRBD2. The J segment lost 8 bases and the V segment lost 6 bases, leaving 15 bases of the junction unmatched. The CDR3 has 15 amino acids. Germline lookup yields CDR1 SGHDT and CDR2 YYEEEE.

The chain joins TRBV12-2 to TRBJ2-7; no DNA check was done on the table's D call, TRBD1. TRBV12-2 is recorded as a pseudogene. The length of the CDR3 is 17 residues. For the CDR3, the DNA is TGTGCAAGTCGCCTCTTTAGTGGGACAGGGGTAACCTACGAGCAGTACGTC. It encodes CASRLFSGTGVTYEQYV.

This clone has at least ten counts. V is TRBV5-4 and J is TRBJ2-5; D call uncertain. There are 13 residues in the CDR3. Looked up from germline, CDR1 is SGHNT and CDR2 is YYREEE (reference sequence). V was clipped by 0 bases and J by 7 bases, with 10 bases between them. The CDR3 nucleotides are TGTGCCAGCAGCTTGGGATCGGGCACGACCCAGTACTTC. Residues: CASSLGSGTTQYF.

This clone occurred a few times. This chain uses TRBV10-3 with TRBJ2-7, with no clear D. This CDR3 is 13 amino acids long. Germline lookup yields CDR1 ENHRY and CDR2 SYGVKD. Between the trimmed V and J ends, which lost 0 bases and 9 bases, there was a span of 12 bases. The CDR3 DNA reads as TGTGCCATCAGTGAGTCCCCAGTTTTAGGGCAGTACGTC. This sequence encodes CAISESPVLGQYV.

This rearrangement joins TRBV5-1 to TRBJ2-1; D is ambiguous. The CDR3 totals 14 residues. The ends were cut back, 4 bases at V and 9 bases at J, with 17 bases in the middle. Germline lookup yields CDR1 SGHRS and CDR2 YFSETQ. The CDR3 reads CASSQDHRAAEQFF. The DNA of the CDR3 is TGCGCCAGCAGCCAAGATCATCGGGCGGCTGAGCAGTTCTTC.

V and J are TRBV6-5 and TRBJ1-5; D gene unclear. V shed 2 bases and J shed 10 bases, with 9 bases lying between them. Germline CDR1 is MNHEY and CDR2 is SVGAGI. The CDR3 runs 12 residues. The CDR3, as DNA: TGTGCCAGCAGTTACGCTGGTGACCCCCAGCATTTT. Its translation: CASSYAGDPQHF.